One sample yielded the 6 T cell receptor beta chains listed below, sequenced in a study of CD8+ T cells in alopecia areata. As for treatment: oral pan-JAK inhibitor, 5-10 mg twice daily. RNA extraction and reverse transcription yielded cDNA as sequencing template. Produced via immunoSEQ multiplex PCR; TCRdb's table is partial and in-frame only. The sample lists approximately 110,000 clones, around 50% occurring once. Sequencing was performed on CD8+ T cells sorted from blood, taken at week 24, from a patient treated with tofacitinib. The source is a human donor with alopecia areata.

The rearrangement links TRBV9 to TRBJ2-1, with 7 bases matching TRBD2. The junction had 3 bases not matched to a gene; V was cut back by 0 bases and J by 9 bases. The V gene's germline CDR1 is SGDLS and CDR2 YYNGEE. The CDR3 contains 13 residues. As DNA, the CDR3 is TGTGCCAGCAGCGTAGTCGGCGGGGGTGAGCAGTTCTTC. Translating it yields CASSVVGGGEQFF.

This chain links TRBV30 with TRBJ2-3; no firm D call. Germline V gives CDR1 GTSNPN, CDR2 SVGIG (reference sequence). The CDR3 length is 13 residues. V was cut by 0 bases and J by 0 bases, with 4 bases left in between. The CDR3 bases are TGTGCCTGGAGTGTTGATAGCACAGATACGCAGTATTTT. Translating it yields CAWSVDSTDTQYF.

The J gene is TRBJ1-1, the V gene TRBV4-1, with D uncertain. The CDR3 length is 16 residues. V gave up 4 bases and J gave up 3 bases, with 18 bases separating them. Germline values: CDR1 MGHRA, CDR2 YSYEKL. CDR3 sequence (DNA): TGCGCCAGCAGCCCGGCAGAGGGTCAGGTGGACACTGAAGCTTTCTTT. As protein: CASSPAEGQVDTEAFF.

This clone appeared a few times. The chain carries TRBV27 and TRBJ1-1, with 8 bases that match TRBD1. V was clipped by 5 bases and J by 3 bases; unmatched bases: 8. This CDR3 is built from 15 residues. Germline CDR1 and CDR2: MNHEY and SMNVEV (reference sequence). The CDR3 protein is CASSLRQGLDTEAFF. Written as DNA, the CDR3 is TGTGCCAGCAGTCTCCGACAGGGGTTGGACACTGAAGCTTTCTTT.

This clone was recorded a few times. V gene TRBV7-9 combines with J gene TRBJ2-1; no firm D call. In germline, CDR1 is SEHNR, CDR2 FQNEAQ (reference sequence). The CDR3 contains 11 residues. Trimming took off 5 bases at V and 5 bases at J, with 4 bases between the two ends. The CDR3, as DNA: TGTGCCAGCAGCCCCGACAATGAGCAGTTCTTC. Its protein product is CASSPDNEQFF. Filled out from reference TRBV7-9 and TRBJ2-1, the complete variable domain reads DTGVSQNPRHKITKRGQNVTFRCDPISEHNRLYWYRQTLGQGPEFLTYFQNEAQLEKSRLLSDRFSAERPKGSFSTLEIQRTEQGDSAMYLCASSPDNEQFFGPGTRLTVL.

This clone has more than one count but fewer than ten. V is TRBV6-1 and J is TRBJ1-5; the D gene is possibly TRBD1 (5 bases). CDR1 is MNHNS and CDR2 is SASEGT in the germline V gene. CDR3 size: 15 residues. V was shortened by 5 bases and J by 0 bases, with 11 bases between the two germline ends. Written as DNA, the CDR3 is TGTGCCAGCAGTAACAGGAGGGATAGCAATCAGCCCCAGCATTTT. It yields the protein CASSNRRDSNQPQHF.